The 28 T cell receptor beta chains reported below all come from one sample, sequenced in a study of neurological immune-mediated disorders. A single record per CDR3 protein comes from TCRdb applying MiXCR to the 5' RACE reads. The sample holds fewer than 55,000 distinct CDR3 sequences, about 6% seen once. The sequenced sample was CD4+ T cells from blood. Receptor source: a woman between 40 and 50 years old in good health.

This clonotype occurred many times. This chain links TRBV12-3 or TRBV12-4 with TRBJ2-7; TRBD1 might be the D (5 bases). The CDR3 is made up of 18 amino acids. The V end lost 5 bases, the J end lost 5 bases, and 28 bases lay between the germline ends. The CDR3 is CASSPYGWGSRSLDEQYF. The CDR3 DNA is TGTGCCAGCAGTCCCTATGGATGGGGCAGCCGGAGTCTGGACGAGCAGTACTTC.

This clonotype was counted at least ten times. The V gene is TRBV5-1, the J gene TRBJ1-1; 8 bases align to TRBD1. The CDR3 loop spans 15 amino acids. The V gene end was trimmed by 3 bases and the J gene end by 1 base; junction bases not matched to a gene: 5. Germline CDR1 and CDR2: SGHRS and YFSETQ. DNA of the CDR3: TGCGCCAGCAGCTCGGACAGGGTGTCGAACACTGAAGCTTTCTTT. It specifies CASSSDRVSNTEAFF. The whole variable domain, filled in from reference TRBV5-1 and TRBJ1-1, reads KAGVTQTPRYLIKTRGQQVTLSCSPISGHRSVSWYQQTPGQGLQFLFEYFSETQRNKGNFPGRFSGRQFSNSRSEMNVSTLELGDSALYLCASSSDRVSNTEAFFGQGTRLTVV.

This clonotype was seen many times. CDR3 region: CASSQLRESTEAFF. The CDR3, as DNA: TGTGCCAGCTCCCAATTGAGGGAGAGCACTGAAGCTTTCTTT. V is TRBV18 and J is TRBJ1-1; unclear D gene. Trimming took off 6 bases at V and 4 bases at J, with 15 bases between the two ends. The CDR3 is 14 amino acids. Per germline, CDR1 KGHSH and CDR2 LQKENI. The variable domain in full, completed from reference TRBV18 and TRBJ1-1, reads NAGVMQNPRHLVRRRGQEARLRCSPMKGHSHVYWYRQLPEEGLKFMVYLQKENIIDESGMPKERFSAEFPKEGPSILRIQQVVRGDSAAYFCASSQLRESTEAFFGQGTRLTVV.

At least ten counts were recorded for this clonotype. DNA for the CDR3: TGTGCCAGCAGCTTGGGAGGGACGGCCGCGAACACCGGGGAGCTGTTTTTT. It yields the protein CASSLGGTAANTGELFF. The V gene is TRBV5-6, the J gene TRBJ2-2, with D perhaps matching TRBD1 or TRBD2 (5 bases each). V lost 0 bases and J lost 0, with 12 bases in between. The CDR3 sequence is 17 residues long. Germline loops: CDR1 SGHDT, CDR2 YYEEEE.

A word on this clonotype: At one of its ends the junction is not consistent with the germline gene, which may arise from a read error. The chain combines TRBV29-1 with TRBJ2-7; D perhaps matches TRBD1 (6 bases). The germline CDR1 and CDR2 sequences are SQVTM and ANQGSEA. The CDR3 is made up of 12 amino acids. The CDR3 DNA reads TGCAGCGCCACAGGGACCTCCCACGAGCAGTACTTC. Its translation: CSATGTSHEQYF.

This clonotype was seen at least ten times. The chain employs TRBV28 and TRBJ2-7; no clear D. Trimming removed 2 bases from V and 3 bases from J, with 5 bases in between. This CDR3 spans 12 amino acids. CDR1 and CDR2 (germline): MDHEN, SYDVKM. For the CDR3, the DNA is TGTGCCAGCAGTTTAGGGGACTACGAGCAGTACTTC. This encodes CASSLGDYEQYF.

This clonotype was recorded at least ten times. The chain has TRBV18 and TRBJ1-1, with 8 bases identical to TRBD1. The CDR3 loop spans 14 amino acids. The V gene's germline CDR1 is KGHSH and CDR2 LQKENI. V lost 4 bases to trimming and J lost 6 bases; unmatched junction nucleotides: 7. The chain's CDR3 is CASSRDRGHAEAFF. The CDR3 DNA follows: TGTGCCAGCTCACGCGACAGGGGTCACGCTGAAGCTTTCTTT.

This clonotype was recorded at least ten times. This chain joins TRBV7-9 and TRBJ2-5; TRBD2 matches at 9 bases. The CDR3 has 14 amino acids. The germline V gene has CDR1 SEHNR and CDR2 FQNEAQ (reference sequence). V was pared by 5 bases and J by 2 bases, with 3 bases of the junction left unmatched. CDR3 DNA sequence: TGTGCCAGCAGCCGGACTAGCGTTCAAGAGACCCAGTACTTC. Residues: CASSRTSVQETQYF.

This clonotype was recorded many times. The chain employs TRBV5-6 and TRBJ2-5; 9 bases align to TRBD2. The CDR3 spans 16 residues. V lost 4 bases to trimming and J lost 5 bases; unmatched junction nucleotides: 12. CDR1 and CDR2 from the germline V gene are SGHDT and YYEEEE. The CDR3 DNA reads as TGTGCCAGCAGCCTCCTTAGCGGGAGAGGAGGGGAGACCCAGTACTTC. It translates to CASSLLSGRGGETQYF. Full variable domain (rest looked up from reference TRBV5-6 and TRBJ2-5): DAGVTQSPTHLIKTRGQQVTLRCSPKSGHDTVSWYQQALGQGPQFIFQYYEEEERQRGNFPDRFSGHQFPNYSSELNVNALLLGDSALYLCASSLLSGRGGETQYFGPGTRLLVL.

There are many counts of this clonotype. This rearrangement joins TRBV28 to TRBJ2-3; 13 nucleotides line up with TRBD2. The CDR3 contains 18 residues. Trimming cost V 6 bases and J 8 bases; bases outside gene matches: 17. CDR1 MDHEN and CDR2 SYDVKM come from the germline V gene. For the CDR3, the DNA is TGTGCCAGCAGGATCAGGAGAATACTAGCGGGAGGGGAAGCTACGCAGTATTTT. Its protein is CASRIRRILAGGEATQYF.

There are many counts of this clonotype. This chain uses TRBV5-1 with TRBJ2-1, with D unclear. Trimming pared 4 bases from V and 0 bases from J, leaving 11 bases between. CDR3 length: 15 amino acids. Germline lookup yields CDR1 SGHRS and CDR2 YFSETQ. This chain's CDR3 is CASSPESSSYNEQFF. DNA for the CDR3: TGCGCCAGCAGCCCCGAAAGTAGCTCCTACAATGAGCAGTTCTTC.

This clonotype is medium-sized (0.01 to 0.1%) by share. The chain uses TRBV20-1 and TRBJ2-1, with no clear D. This CDR3 is built from 8 residues. Germline V lookup: CDR1 DFQATT, CDR2 SNEGSKA (reference sequence). Trimming left V 7 bases short and J 6 bases short, with 1 base between. The CDR3 DNA is TGCAGTGGCAATGAGCAGTTCTTC. Translation gives CSGNEQFF.

This clonotype was seen repeatedly, ten times or more. The junction differs from germline at one of its ends, possibly a read error. The chain is built from TRBV20-1 and TRBJ1-6; tentative D call: TRBD1 (6 bases). CDR3 length: 17 amino acids. The V gene's germline CDR1 is DFQATT and CDR2 SNEGSKA (reference sequence). CDR3 protein: CSARAGQGRGYDSPLHF. The CDR3 nucleotides read TGCAGTGCTAGAGCGGGTCAGGGGAGGGGGTATGATTCGCCCCTCCACTTT.

This clonotype was found many times. The V gene is TRBV20-1, the J gene TRBJ2-1; D is possibly TRBD2 (6 bases). This CDR3 is 15 amino acids long. Trimming took off 4 bases at V and 6 bases at J, with 19 bases between the two ends. The germline CDR1 and CDR2 sequences are DFQATT and SNEGSKA (reference sequence). CDR3 sequence: CSATREVKLFNEQFF. CDR3 in DNA: TGCAGTGCTACCAGGGAGGTTAAGCTCTTCAATGAGCAGTTCTTC.

This clonotype was seen repeatedly, ten times or more. A junction boundary mismatches the germline segment, possibly from a read error. The chain carries TRBV20-1 and TRBJ2-1; TRBD2 matches 9 bases. The CDR3 is 17 residues long. Germline CDR1 DFQATT, CDR2 SNEGSKA (reference sequence). The CDR3 bases are TGCAATGCTAGAGATCTAATGAGGCTAGCGGGGCACAATGAGCAGTTCTTC. It translates to CNARDLMRLAGHNEQFF.

This chain uses TRBV2 with TRBJ2-6; D is possibly TRBD2 (6 bases). V lost 6 bases to trimming and J lost 1 base, with 10 bases between them. This CDR3 is built from 15 residues. Per germline, CDR1 SNHLY and CDR2 FYNNEI. This chain's CDR3 is CASSQTRSGANVLTF. The CDR3 coding sequence is TGTGCCAGCAGCCAGACTAGATCTGGGGCCAACGTCCTGACTTTC.

There are many counts of this clonotype. The V and J genes are TRBV28 and TRBJ2-4, with D perhaps TRBD1 or TRBD2 (5 bases each). Germline V gene sequence: CDR1 MDHEN, CDR2 SYDVKM. The CDR3 spans 15 residues. The V and J ends lost 8 bases and 3 bases respectively, with 17 bases between them. In DNA form, the CDR3 reads TGTGCCAGCGGGGTTTTCGGGGCCGTCAAAAACATTCAGTACTTC. Protein product: CASGVFGAVKNIQYF.

This clonotype was detected ten times or more. This chain joins TRBV6-6 and TRBJ2-3, with TRBD2 matching over 13 bases. CDR1 is MNHNY and CDR2 is SVGAGI in the germline V gene (reference sequence). Trimming took 5 bases from V and 1 from J; bases not matched to a gene: 3. The CDR3 loop spans 16 amino acids. CDR3: CASSRTSGSGTDTQYF. CDR3 bases: TGTGCCAGCAGTAGGACTAGCGGGAGTGGCACAGATACGCAGTATTTT.

This clonotype was recorded many times. The chain employs TRBV4-2 and TRBJ2-7; 7 bases agree with TRBD1. Germline loops: CDR1 LGHNA, CDR2 YNFKEQ. This CDR3 contains 15 residues. The ends lost 0 bases at V and 4 bases at J; junction bases unmatched: 6. The CDR3 nucleotides read TGTGCCAGCAGCCAAGAGACAGGGAGTGGGTACGAGCAGTACTTC. Translation gives CASSQETGSGYEQYF.

This clonotype came up many times. This sequence joins TRBV7-2 and TRBJ1-4; no clear D. Germline V gene sequence: CDR1 SGHTA, CDR2 FQGNSA. With 3 bases removed from V and 0 bases from J, the gap between germline ends came to 8 bases. This CDR3 region has 15 residues. The CDR3 protein is CASSFERATNEKLFF. The CDR3 region has the DNA TGTGCCAGCAGCTTCGAGCGGGCAACTAATGAAAAACTGTTTTTT.

This clonotype was recorded many times. The chain is built from TRBV5-5 and TRBJ1-1; D perhaps matches TRBD1 (5 bases). Germline V gene data show CDR1 as SGHKS and CDR2 as YYEKEE (reference sequence). Trimming took off 6 bases at V and 4 bases at J, with 13 bases between the two ends. The CDR3 contains 13 residues. The CDR3 protein is CASTWGGSTEAFF. The CDR3 coding sequence is TGTGCCAGCACGTGGGGCGGGAGCACTGAAGCTTTCTTT.

This clonotype has at least ten counts. The V gene is TRBV7-8, the J gene TRBJ1-6; 10 bases map to TRBD1. The germline V gene has CDR1 SGHVS and CDR2 FQNEAQ. The CDR3 has 15 residues. V shed 10 bases, J shed 5 bases, and the junction held 8 bases outside the gene matches. The CDR3 DNA follows: TGTGCCACCAGACAGGGGGCGTCTAATAATTCACCCCTCCACTTT. It is translated as CATRQGASNNSPLHF.

This clonotype appeared many times. The V and J genes are TRBV12-3 or TRBV12-4 and TRBJ1-2, with 7 bases identical to TRBD1. Germline trimming cut 6 bases from V and 4 bases from J; bases unmatched to any gene: 5. The CDR3 loop spans 13 amino acids. The CDR3: CASRAGTVYGYTF. The CDR3 DNA reads as TGTGCCAGCAGGGCCGGGACAGTCTATGGCTACACCTTC.

This clonotype was counted only a few times. The chain joins TRBV10-3 to TRBJ1-2; no clear D gene. The CDR3 is 13 amino acids. CDR1 ENHRY and CDR2 SYGVKD come from the germline V gene. Trimming stripped 4 bases from V and 3 bases from J, with 9 bases between. The CDR3 coding sequence is TGTGCCATCAGTGTCTTAGTTTACTATGGCTACACCTTC. This encodes CAISVLVYYGYTF.

This clonotype was detected ten times or more. The chain carries TRBV5-1 and TRBJ2-3; D is unclear. Trimming stripped 3 bases from V and 4 bases from J, with 9 bases between. This CDR3 contains 13 residues. The V gene's germline CDR1 is SGHRS and CDR2 YFSETQ. In DNA form, the CDR3 reads TGCGCCAGCAGCTCGTTAGTTCCAGATACGCAGTATTTT. This encodes CASSSLVPDTQYF.

The chain recombines TRBV10-1 with TRBJ2-7; 10 positions agree with TRBD1. CDR1 and CDR2 from the germline V gene are WNHNN and SYGVQD (reference sequence). The CDR3 contains 13 residues. V was clipped by 4 bases and J by 3 bases; unmatched bases: 0. DNA for the CDR3: TGCGCCAGCAGTGGGACAGGGGGCTACGAGCAGTACTTC. It is translated as CASSGTGGYEQYF.

The table lists this clonotype with many counts. J is TRBJ2-3 and V is TRBV5-1; unclear D gene. CDR3 length: 17 amino acids. V shed 4 bases and J shed 2 bases, with 20 bases lying between them. Germline lookup yields CDR1 SGHRS and CDR2 YFSETQ. CDR3 DNA sequence: TGCGCCAGCAGCATCACCGGGCCATCCCGATTCACAGATACGCAGTATTTT. This codes for CASSITGPSRFTDTQYF.

This clonotype was observed at least ten times. The gene calls are TRBV29-1 and TRBJ2-7; 8 bases map to TRBD1. This CDR3 comprises 15 residues. Germline V gene sequence: CDR1 SQVTM, CDR2 ANQGSEA. Losses at the gene ends were 5 bases for V and 4 bases for J; bases not matched to a gene: 13. CDR3 residues: CSVRPLGQGTYEQYF. CDR3 nucleotide sequence: TGCAGCGTTCGACCCCTTGGACAGGGAACTTACGAGCAGTACTTC.